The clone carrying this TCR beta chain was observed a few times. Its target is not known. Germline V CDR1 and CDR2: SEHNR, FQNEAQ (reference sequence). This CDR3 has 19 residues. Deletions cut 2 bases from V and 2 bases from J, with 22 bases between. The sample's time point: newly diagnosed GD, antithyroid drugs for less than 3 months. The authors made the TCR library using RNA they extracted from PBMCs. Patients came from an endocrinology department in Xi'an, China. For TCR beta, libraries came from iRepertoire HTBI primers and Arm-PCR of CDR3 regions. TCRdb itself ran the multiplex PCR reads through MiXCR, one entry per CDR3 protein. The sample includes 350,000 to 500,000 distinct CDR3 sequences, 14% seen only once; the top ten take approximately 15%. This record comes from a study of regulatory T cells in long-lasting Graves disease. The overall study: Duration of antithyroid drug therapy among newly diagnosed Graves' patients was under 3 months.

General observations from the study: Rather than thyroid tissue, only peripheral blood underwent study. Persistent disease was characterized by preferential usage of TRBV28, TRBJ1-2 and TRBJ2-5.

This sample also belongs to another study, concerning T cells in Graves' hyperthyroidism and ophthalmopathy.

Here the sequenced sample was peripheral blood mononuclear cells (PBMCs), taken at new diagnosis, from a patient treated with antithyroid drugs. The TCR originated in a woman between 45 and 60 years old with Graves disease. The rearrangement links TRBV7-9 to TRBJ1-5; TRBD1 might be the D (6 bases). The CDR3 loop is CASSLIPVGGRDGNQPQHF. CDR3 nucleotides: TGTGCCAGCAGCTTAATCCCCGTGGGGGGGCGCGACGGCAATCAGCCCCAGCATTTT. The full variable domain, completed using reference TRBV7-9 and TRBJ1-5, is DTGVSQNPRHKITKRGQNVTFRCDPISEHNRLYWYRQTLGQGPEFLTYFQNEAQLEKSRLLSDRFSAERPKGSFSTLEIQRTEQGDSAMYLCASSLIPVGGRDGNQPQHFGDGTRLSIL.